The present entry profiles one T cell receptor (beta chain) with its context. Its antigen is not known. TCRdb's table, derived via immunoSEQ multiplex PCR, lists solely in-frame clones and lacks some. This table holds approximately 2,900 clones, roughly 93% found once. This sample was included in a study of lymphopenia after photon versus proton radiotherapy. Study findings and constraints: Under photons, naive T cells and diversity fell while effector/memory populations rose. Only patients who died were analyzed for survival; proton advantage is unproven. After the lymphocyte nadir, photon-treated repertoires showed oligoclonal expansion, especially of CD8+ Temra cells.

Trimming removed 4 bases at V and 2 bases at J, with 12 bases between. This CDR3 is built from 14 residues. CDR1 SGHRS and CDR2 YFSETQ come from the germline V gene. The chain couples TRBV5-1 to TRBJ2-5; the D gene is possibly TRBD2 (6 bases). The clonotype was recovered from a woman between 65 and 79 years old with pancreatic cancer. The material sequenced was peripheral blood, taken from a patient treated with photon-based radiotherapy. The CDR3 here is CASSAGLQQETQYF. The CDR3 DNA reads TGCGCCAGCAGCGCGGGACTGCAACAAGAGACCCAGTACTTC.